The rows below give T cell receptor beta chains drawn from one sample of a study of T cell responses to AZD1222 COVID-19 vaccine. The method was immunoSEQ multiplex PCR; TCRdb's version includes in-frame clones alone and lacks a portion of them. This table has about 130,000 clones, roughly 91% appearing once. The specimen was peripheral blood, collected 28 days after the second AZD1222 dose. The origin of the receptors is an adult who received the AZD1222 COVID-19 vaccine. The CDR3 runs from the conserved cysteine through the conserved F or W. Each record gives: D gene, V gene, clone size, J gene, CDR3 protein, CDR3 DNA. D genes are given only for firm matches. Size values are once, few and many counts, or a class for expanded clones, and some rows have none.

D: TRBD2
V: TRBV10-3
size: NA
J: TRBJ2-2
CDR3: CAISGSYSGELFF
DNA: TGTGCCATAAGCGGGAGTTACAGCGGGGAGCTGTTTTTT

D: NA
V: TRBV5-1
size: NA
J: TRBJ1-4
CDR3: CASSSMGVSEKLFF
DNA: TGCGCCAGCAGCTCGATGGGTGTGAGTGAAAAACTGTTTTTT

D: TRBD2
V: TRBV5-6
size: NA
J: TRBJ2-1
CDR3: CASSLVRGRAGEQFF
DNA: TGTGCCAGCAGCTTGGTTCGCGGGAGGGCGGGTGAGCAGTTCTTC

D: NA
V: TRBV4-2
size: NA
J: TRBJ1-5
CDR3: CASSHGNQPQHF
DNA: TGTGCCAGCAGCCACGGCAATCAGCCCCAGCATTTT

D: NA
V: TRBV9
size: NA
J: TRBJ2-2
CDR3: CASSRGTALYTGELFF
DNA: TGTGCCAGCAGTCGCGGGACAGCACTCTACACCGGGGAGCTGTTTTTT

D: NA
V: TRBV4-1
size: NA
J: TRBJ2-7
CDR3: CASSQQGRVYEQYF
DNA: TGCGCCAGCAGCCAACAGGGGCGAGTTTACGAGCAGTACTTC

D: TRBD1
V: TRBV4-1
size: few
J: TRBJ1-1
CDR3: CASSRLTGGVNTEAFF
DNA: TGCGCCAGCAGCCGATTGACAGGGGGGGTGAACACTGAAGCTTTCTTT

D: TRBD2
V: TRBV19
size: NA
J: TRBJ2-1
CDR3: CASSIGGLARPEQFF
DNA: TGTGCCAGTAGTATAGGAGGACTAGCCAGGCCTGAGCAGTTCTTC

D: TRBD1
V: TRBV3-1/TRBV3-2
size: NA
J: TRBJ2-3
CDR3: CASSPGQGAGDTQYF
DNA: TGTGCCAGCAGCCCCGGACAGGGGGCCGGAGATACGCAGTATTTT

D: TRBD1
V: TRBV6-5
size: NA
J: TRBJ1-1
CDR3: CASSWTGVNTEAFF
DNA: TGTGCCAGCAGCTGGACAGGGGTGAACACTGAAGCTTTCTTT

D: TRBD2
V: TRBV5-1
size: NA
J: TRBJ2-3
CDR3: CASSLASGRGDTQYF
DNA: TGCGCCAGCAGCTTGGCTAGCGGGAGGGGAGATACGCAGTATTTT

D: NA
V: TRBV6-5
size: NA
J: TRBJ1-2
CDR3: CASSYSNGGEGYTF
DNA: TGTGCCAGCAGTTACTCGAACGGGGGCGAGGGCTACACCTTC

D: NA
V: TRBV24-1
size: NA
J: TRBJ2-5
CDR3: CATSEGGRETQYF
DNA: TGTGCCACCAGTGAAGGGGGTCGGGAGACCCAGTACTTC

D: NA
V: TRBV7-3
size: NA
J: TRBJ2-7
CDR3: CASSLTREPRWEQYF
DNA: TGTGCCAGCAGCTTAACTCGGGAGCCGAGGTGGGAGCAGTACTTC

D: NA
V: TRBV18
size: NA
J: TRBJ2-1
CDR3: CASSLFDASGLYNEQFF
DNA: TGTGCCAGCTCCCTTTTCGACGCTTCGGGACTCTACAATGAGCAGTTCTTC

D: NA
V: TRBV27
size: once
J: TRBJ1-2
CDR3: CASSPGGNYGYTF
DNA: TGTGCCAGCAGCCCGGGGGGAAACTATGGCTACACCTTC

D: TRBD2
V: TRBV7-2
size: NA
J: TRBJ2-1
CDR3: CASSLRLAGVFSYNEQFF
DNA: TGTGCCAGCAGCTTAAGGCTAGCGGGAGTTTTCTCCTACAATGAGCAGTTCTTC

D: NA
V: TRBV19
size: NA
J: TRBJ1-1
CDR3: CAGDLTVNTEAFF
DNA: TGTGCCGGTGATTTGACGGTAAACACTGAAGCTTTCTTT

D: TRBD1
V: TRBV28
size: NA
J: TRBJ1-1
CDR3: CASTLAPGQPKAFF
DNA: TGTGCCAGCACCCTAGCCCCGGGACAGCCCAAAGCTTTCTTT

D: NA
V: TRBV12-3/TRBV12-4
size: once
J: TRBJ2-3
CDR3: CASSLSDTQYF
DNA: TGTGCCAGCAGTTTATCGGATACGCAGTATTTT

D: NA
V: TRBV7-2
size: NA
J: TRBJ2-5
CDR3: CASSLDVVPWETQYF
DNA: TGTGCCAGCAGCTTAGATGTGGTCCCTTGGGAGACCCAGTACTTC

D: NA
V: TRBV7-9
size: once
J: TRBJ1-1
CDR3: CASSPPRVNTEAFF
DNA: TGTGCCAGCAGCCCCCCTAGGGTGAACACTGAAGCTTTCTTT

D: TRBD1
V: TRBV28
size: NA
J: TRBJ1-2
CDR3: CASRRQGAGGYTF
DNA: TGTGCCAGTAGGAGACAGGGAGCGGGCGGCTACACCTTC

D: NA
V: TRBV19
size: NA
J: TRBJ1-2
CDR3: CASSIGPGGAYGYTF
DNA: TGTGCCAGTAGTATAGGACCAGGCGGTGCCTATGGCTACACCTTC

D: TRBD2
V: TRBV3-1/TRBV3-2
size: NA
J: TRBJ2-1
CDR3: CASSPIAGGSIEQFF
DNA: TGTGCCAGCAGCCCTATAGCGGGGGGGAGCATTGAGCAGTTCTTC

D: TRBD1
V: TRBV2
size: NA
J: TRBJ1-2
CDR3: CASSEGRGQGAGYGYTF
DNA: TGTGCCAGCAGTGAAGGTAGAGGGCAGGGGGCTGGCTATGGCTACACCTTC

D: TRBD1
V: TRBV7-8
size: NA
J: TRBJ1-3
CDR3: CASSQTGHGNTIYF
DNA: TGTGCCAGCAGCCAGACAGGGCATGGAAACACCATATATTTT

D: NA
V: TRBV3-1/TRBV3-2
size: NA
J: TRBJ2-5
CDR3: CASSQSPGASEETQYF
DNA: TGTGCCAGCAGCCAATCTCCGGGGGCATCGGAAGAGACCCAGTACTTC

D: NA
V: TRBV6-5
size: NA
J: TRBJ2-4
CDR3: CASSDTNIQYF
DNA: TGTGCCAGCAGCGACACAAACATTCAGTACTTC

D: NA
V: TRBV19
size: NA
J: TRBJ1-2
CDR3: CASSIKAALNYGYTF
DNA: TGTGCCAGTAGTATCAAGGCGGCTCTTAACTATGGCTACACCTTC

D: NA
V: TRBV9
size: NA
J: TRBJ2-7
CDR3: CASSVRENYEQYF
DNA: TGTGCCAGCAGCGTAAGGGAAAACTACGAGCAGTACTTC

D: NA
V: TRBV15
size: NA
J: TRBJ2-3
CDR3: CATSRGNWNTDTQYF
DNA: TGTGCCACCAGCAGAGGTAATTGGAACACAGATACGCAGTATTTT

D: TRBD2
V: TRBV4-1
size: NA
J: TRBJ2-2
CDR3: CASSQVRTSGRAGELFF
DNA: TGCGCCAGCAGCCAAGTTCGGACTAGCGGGAGGGCCGGGGAGCTGTTTTTT

D: NA
V: TRBV5-6
size: NA
J: TRBJ2-7
CDR3: CAGYQSYEQYF
DNA: TGTGCCGGATATCAGTCCTACGAGCAGTACTTC

D: TRBD1
V: TRBV30
size: NA
J: TRBJ2-7
CDR3: CAWCSGTGVNEQYF
DNA: TGTGCCTGGTGCTCCGGGACAGGGGTCAACGAGCAGTACTTC

D: NA
V: TRBV15
size: NA
J: TRBJ1-5
CDR3: CATSRAGLPQHF
DNA: TGTGCCACCAGCAGAGCTGGCTTACCCCAGCATTTT

D: NA
V: TRBV2
size: NA
J: TRBJ1-1
CDR3: CASSGLMGGEAFF
DNA: TGTGCCAGCAGTGGGTTGATGGGTGGCGAAGCTTTCTTT

D: TRBD2
V: TRBV7-9
size: NA
J: TRBJ2-3
CDR3: CASSPRGLAASTDTQYF
DNA: TGTGCCAGCAGCCCTCGGGGACTAGCGGCTAGCACAGATACGCAGTATTTT

D: NA
V: TRBV6-5
size: NA
J: TRBJ1-1
CDR3: CASRRGGSNTEAFF
DNA: TGTGCCAGCCGGCGGGGGGGTTCGAACACTGAAGCTTTCTTT

D: TRBD2
V: TRBV19
size: NA
J: TRBJ2-1
CDR3: CASRGGSSYNEQFF
DNA: TGTGCCAGTAGGGGCGGGAGCTCCTACAATGAGCAGTTCTTC

D: TRBD2
V: TRBV7-9
size: NA
J: TRBJ2-5
CDR3: CASRQTSGSAETQYF
DNA: TGTGCCAGCAGACAGACTAGCGGGAGTGCGGAGACCCAGTACTTC

D: NA
V: TRBV5-6
size: NA
J: TRBJ2-5
CDR3: CASSSTGIETQYF
DNA: TGTGCCAGCAGCTCCACAGGGATAGAGACCCAGTACTTC

D: TRBD1
V: TRBV5-1
size: NA
J: TRBJ2-3
CDR3: CASSYDRGPQYF
DNA: TGCGCCAGCAGCTATGACAGGGGTCCGCAGTATTTT

D: NA
V: TRBV7-2
size: NA
J: TRBJ2-7
CDR3: CASSPGHSYEQYF
DNA: TGTGCCAGCAGCCCGGGACATTCCTACGAGCAGTACTTC

D: NA
V: TRBV5-1
size: once
J: TRBJ2-3
CDR3: CATYLGSGHTDTQYF
DNA: TGCGCAACCTACCTGGGTAGCGGCCACACAGATACGCAGTATTTT